Listed here are 12 T cell receptor beta chains from one sample, sequenced in a study of radiation and T cells in renal cell carcinoma. Sequencing was performed with immunoSEQ multiplex PCR; in TCRdb, only in-frame clones are kept and a portion is missing. The sample holds approximately 110,000 clones, about four fifths seen once. The time point here: baseline pretreatment blood. Treatment denoted: 15 Gy SBRT to primary tumor, nephrectomy 4 weeks later. The material sequenced was blood, taken from a patient whose treatment included radiotherapy and nephrectomy. These receptors all stem from an older woman with renal cell carcinoma.

This chain links TRBV2 with TRBJ1-2, with 9 bases identical to TRBD1. The V gene's germline CDR1 is SNHLY and CDR2 FYNNEI. There are 15 residues in the CDR3. After removal of 6 bases from V and 4 bases from J, the junction contained 9 bases not matched to a gene. The CDR3 loop reads CASRAYRGLFYGYTF. CDR3 coding DNA: TGTGCCAGCAGGGCTTACAGGGGGCTCTTCTATGGCTACACCTTC.

The gene calls are TRBV7-8 and TRBJ2-2; D uncertain. V lost 7 bases and J lost 1, with 16 bases in between. This CDR3 comprises 16 residues. Germline lookup yields CDR1 SGHVS and CDR2 FQNEAQ. The CDR3 coding sequence is TGTGCCAGCATCCTAGGCGGACCGTTGAACACCGGGGAGCTGTTTTTT. The encoded protein is CASILGGPLNTGELFF. Looking up the rest from reference TRBV7-8 and TRBJ2-2 gives the full variable domain: GAGVSQSPRYKVAKRGQDVALRCDPISGHVSLFWYQQALGQGPEFLTYFQNEAQLDKSGLPSDRFFAERPEGSVSTLKIQRTQQEDSAVYLCASILGGPLNTGELFFGEGSRLTVL.

The chain links TRBV7-2 to TRBJ2-7; possibly TRBD1 or TRBD2 for D (5 bases each). There are 14 residues in the CDR3. Trimming removed 5 bases at V and 7 bases at J, with 18 bases between. Germline-derived CDR1 and CDR2 are SGHTA and FQGNSA. CDR3 nucleotides: TGTGCCAGCAGCCGCGCGCAATCGAGGGGTGAGCAGTACTTC. Translated, it gives CASSRAQSRGEQYF.

The genes are TRBV7-2 and TRBJ2-3, with D possibly being TRBD2 (6 bases). CDR3 size: 16 residues. V was cut by 5 bases and J by 0 bases, with 15 bases left in between. CDR1 and CDR2 from the germline V gene are SGHTA and FQGNSA. CDR3 in amino acids: CASSPPGVGSTDTQYF. Written as DNA, the CDR3 is TGTGCCAGCAGCCCCCCGGGGGTTGGAAGCACAGATACGCAGTATTTT.

This chain connects TRBV12-5 to TRBJ2-7, with unresolved D. This CDR3 is 13 amino acids long. Trimming took off 3 bases at V and 6 bases at J, with 12 bases between the two ends. CDR1 LGHNT and CDR2 FRNRAP come from the germline V gene. The DNA for the CDR3 is TGTGCTAGTGGTTTTGAAGGATGGAGCGAGCAGTACTTC. It yields the protein CASGFEGWSEQYF.

The rearrangement uses TRBV6-6 and TRBJ2-1, with D uncertain. The V end lost 6 bases, the J end lost 5 bases, and 14 bases lay between the germline ends. Germline CDR1 reads MNHNY; CDR2 reads SVGAGI (reference sequence). The CDR3 is 14 amino acids. CDR3 sequence: CASSPYPFDNEQFF. CDR3 bases: TGTGCCAGCAGCCCTTACCCATTTGACAATGAGCAGTTCTTC.

The chain carries TRBV5-1 and TRBJ2-3, with 9 nucleotides matching TRBD2. Germline V gene data show CDR1 as SGHRS and CDR2 as YFSETQ. The CDR3 runs 16 residues. V shed 0 bases, J shed 4 bases, and the junction held 6 bases outside the gene matches. In DNA, the CDR3 is TGCGCCAGCAGCTTGGGCGCGGGGGGGCCGGCAGATACGCAGTATTTT. This gives the protein CASSLGAGGPADTQYF.

The chain is built from TRBV2 and TRBJ1-4; no firm D call. This CDR3 is built from 15 residues. V lost 7 bases and J lost 3, with 15 bases in between. CDR1 and CDR2 (germline): SNHLY, FYNNEI. DNA of the CDR3: TGTGCCAGCAACTCATTTCTAGGAGCTAATGAAAAACTGTTTTTT. Protein: CASNSFLGANEKLFF.

This clone was recorded a few times. This chain joins TRBV28 and TRBJ2-1; 8 nucleotides agree with TRBD1. This CDR3 is built from 15 residues. CDR1 is MDHEN and CDR2 is SYDVKM in the germline V gene. The V gene end was trimmed by 6 bases and the J gene end by 2 bases; junction bases not matched to a gene: 6. CDR3 bases: TGTGCCAGCAGCCCTCCGGACAGGGCCTACAATGAGCAGTTCTTC. Translating it yields CASSPPDRAYNEQFF.

This chain connects TRBV28 to TRBJ2-7; 8 nucleotides align to TRBD1. The germline CDR1 and CDR2 sequences are MDHEN and SYDVKM. The trim removed 4 bases at V and 5 bases at J, leaving 7 bases unmatched. The length of the CDR3 is 14 residues. The CDR3: CASSSSDRGHEQYF. CDR3 sequence (DNA): TGTGCCAGCAGTTCTTCTGACAGGGGCCACGAGCAGTACTTC. The whole variable domain, remainder taken from reference TRBV28 and TRBJ2-7, is DVKVTQSSRYLVKRTGEKVFLECVQDMDHENMFWYRQDPGLGLRLIYFSYDVKMKEKGDIPEGYSVSREKKERFSLILESASTNQTSMYLCASSSSDRGHEQYFGPGTRLTVT.

The V call is TRBV5-1, the J call TRBJ2-7, with 7 bases aligning to TRBD1. The length of the CDR3 is 15 residues. The V gene end was trimmed by 1 base and the J gene end by 5 bases; junction bases not matched to a gene: 9. In germline, CDR1 is SGHRS, CDR2 YFSETQ. CDR3 DNA sequence: TGCGCCAGCAGCTTGACCGGGACAGACGTCCACGAGCAGTACTTC. The encoded protein is CASSLTGTDVHEQYF.

The chain carries TRBV10-3 and TRBJ1-1, with TRBD1 as a possible D gene (5 bases). The length of the CDR3 is 16 residues. The V gene lost 4 bases and the J gene lost 3 bases, with 18 bases spanning the gap. Germline loops: CDR1 ENHRY, CDR2 SYGVKD. The DNA of the CDR3 is TGTGCCATCAGTGCCTCACTGGGGGAGAGGTACACTGAAGCTTTCTTT. Translating it yields CAISASLGERYTEAFF.